Presented here are 8 T cell receptor beta chains from one specimen sequenced in a study of blood T cell repertoires in COVID-19. Libraries were prepared by immunoSEQ multiplex PCR; TCRdb keeps only in-frame clonotypes and omits some of them. Seen here are roughly 190,000 clones, about 85% observed once, and the top ten hold roughly 7.3%. The specimen was peripheral blood. The receptors come from a woman older than 75 in a cohort sampled during active or convalescent COVID-19.

J is TRBJ2-7 and V is TRBV19; 7 bases map to TRBD1. V lost 6 bases, J lost 5 bases, and 16 bases stayed unmatched. CDR1 is LNHDA and CDR2 is SQIVND in the germline V gene (reference sequence). CDR3 length: 16 amino acids. The CDR3: CASRSCRPDRHDEQYV. The CDR3 region has the DNA TGTGCCAGTAGGAGTTGCCGGCCGGACAGGCACGACGAGCAGTACGTC.

This clone turned up a few times. The V call is TRBV5-6, the J call TRBJ1-2; the match to TRBD1 covers 9 bases. Germline V lookup: CDR1 SGHDT, CDR2 YYEEEE. The length of the CDR3 is 16 residues. V was clipped by 6 bases and J by 1 base; unmatched bases: 10. CDR3 nucleotide sequence: TGTGCCAGCAACACAGGGACAGGGAACCTTAACTATGGCTACACCTTC. Encoded protein: CASNTGTGNLNYGYTF. The variable domain in full, with the rest retrieved from reference TRBV5-6 and TRBJ1-2, is DAGVTQSPTHLIKTRGQQVTLRCSPKSGHDTVSWYQQALGQGPQFIFQYYEEEERQRGNFPDRFSGHQFPNYSSELNVNALLLGDSALYLCASNTGTGNLNYGYTFGSGTRLTVV.

This chain connects TRBV30 to TRBJ2-1, with TRBD2 matching over 9 bases. Germline CDR1 is GTSNPN and CDR2 is SVGIG (reference sequence). The CDR3 has 15 residues. The trim removed 0 bases at V and 7 bases at J, leaving 7 bases unmatched. The CDR3 protein is CAWSVGLAGRNEQFF. The CDR3 DNA reads as TGTGCCTGGAGTGTAGGGCTAGCGGGGAGGAATGAGCAGTTCTTC.

This sequence joins TRBV15 and TRBJ2-7; a possible D gene is TRBD2 (6 bases). CDR3 size: 14 residues. Trimming removed 8 bases from V and 0 bases from J, with 14 bases in between. Per the germline V gene, CDR1 is LNHNV and CDR2 is YYDKDF (reference sequence). CDR3 nucleotides: TGTGCCACCGGGCGGGACCGAGTCTCCTACGAGCAGTACTTC. Its translation is CATGRDRVSYEQYF.

Comments on this clone: This CDR3 is also generated by other DNA sequences in the sample. The CDR3 sequence: CASSLGQGGNQPQHF. Written as DNA, the CDR3 is TGTGCCAGCAGTCTCGGACAGGGGGGCAATCAGCCCCAGCATTTT. The rearrangement uses TRBV6-5 and TRBJ1-5; TRBD1 aligns across 10 bases. Trimming removed 5 bases from V and 2 bases from J; junction bases left unmatched: 3. The germline gives CDR1 MNHEY, CDR2 SVGAGI. The CDR3 totals 15 residues.

The V and J genes are TRBV24-1 and TRBJ2-2, with TRBD1 identical over 9 bases. CDR1 and CDR2 (germline): KGHDR, SFDVKD. V shed 5 bases, J shed 4 bases, and the junction held 10 bases outside the gene matches. The CDR3 sequence is 17 residues long. The DNA for the CDR3 is TGTGCCACCAGTGTTACAGGGGGCGGGCTACCCACCGGGGAGCTGTTTTTT. Protein sequence: CATSVTGGGLPTGELFF.

This rearrangement joins TRBV6-5 to TRBJ1-2, with 8 bases matching TRBD1. CDR1 and CDR2 (germline): MNHEY, SVGAGI. Germline trimming cut 8 bases from V and 5 bases from J; bases unmatched to any gene: 10. The CDR3 loop spans 14 amino acids. The CDR3 sequence is CASGGDRGVYGYTF. CDR3 nucleotides: TGTGCCAGCGGGGGAGACAGGGGCGTATATGGCTACACCTTC.

V usage is TRBV24-1 and J usage is TRBJ2-1; 8 nucleotides match TRBD2. This CDR3 is built from 16 residues. The ends lost 4 bases at V and 5 bases at J; junction bases unmatched: 9. CDR1 KGHDR and CDR2 SFDVKD come from the germline V gene. CDR3 in DNA: TGTGCCACCAGTGAAGCGGGGGCAGGGATGAACAATGAGCAGTTCTTC. It yields the protein CATSEAGAGMNNEQFF.